Listed here are 29 T cell receptor beta chains from one sample, sequenced in a study of breast tumors, draining lymph nodes, adjacent tissues. MiXCR, applied by TCRdb to the multiplex PCR reads, yields one record per CDR3 protein. The data contain approximately 300,000 distinct CDR3 sequences, around 31% of them seen just once; the ten biggest clones take up roughly 1.1%. Breast cancer patients provided tissue from their axillary draining lymph nodes. Sequencing input: axillary lymph node tissue. These receptor sequences come from a female donor with breast cancer. Some clones in this sample may be carry-over from other donors' samples.

This sequence joins TRBV29-1 and TRBJ2-3, with D maybe TRBD2 (7 bases). Germline-derived CDR1 and CDR2 are SQVTM and ANQGSEA. The CDR3 has 13 amino acids. V was clipped by 3 bases and J by 3 bases, with 10 bases between them. The CDR3 DNA sequence: TGCAGCGTTGATGAGGGGGGGACAGATACGCAGTATTTT. Translated, it gives CSVDEGGTDTQYF.

Notes on this clonotype: It may be a read error: a sequence one base away is much more abundant. V gene TRBV12-3 or TRBV12-4 combines with J gene TRBJ2-2; D gene unclear. The V and J ends lost 1 base and 6 bases respectively, with 15 bases between them. This CDR3 is 16 amino acids long. The CDR3 spells CASSLDTSFVPGELFF. In DNA form, the CDR3 reads TGTGCCAGCAGTTTAGACACTTCGTTTGTACCCGGGGAGCTGTTTTTT.

The chain couples TRBV5-1 to TRBJ2-7; TRBD1 agrees at 9 bases. Per the germline V gene, CDR1 is SGHRS and CDR2 is YFSETQ. The CDR3 runs to 13 residues. Losses at the gene ends were 8 bases for V and 2 bases for J; bases not matched to a gene: 5. CDR3 sequence: CASTTGGTYEQYF. The CDR3 coding sequence is TGCGCCAGTACGACAGGGGGTACCTACGAGCAGTACTTC.

With regard to this clonotype: The final CDR3 position lacks the conserved phenylalanine or tryptophan, pointing to a likely read error. This chain links TRBV7-8 with TRBJ1-2, with 8 bases fitting TRBD1. This CDR3 is built from 14 residues. Germline-derived CDR1 and CDR2 are SGHVS and FQNEAQ. In DNA, the CDR3 is TGTGCCGGCAGCTTTGGGGCAGGGGGCGGTGGCTACACCCTC. This sequence encodes CAGSFGAGGGGYTL.

This clonotype was recorded at least ten times. The J gene is TRBJ1-5, the V gene TRBV6-5, with D uncertain. CDR3 length: 13 residues. V lost 2 bases to trimming and J lost 7 bases, with 9 bases between them. From germline, CDR1 is MNHEY and CDR2 SVGAGI. The CDR3, as DNA: TGTGCCAGCAGTTACGGCGGTTCCCAGCCCCAGCATTTT. Translation: CASSYGGSQPQHF.

The rearrangement joins TRBV29-1 to TRBJ1-1; the D is unclear. CDR1 and CDR2 from the germline V gene are SQVTM and ANQGSEA. This CDR3 has 12 amino acids. Here the CDR3 DNA reads TGCAGTGGGAATCCGGGCCCAGAAGAAGCTTTCTTT. Protein product: CSGNPGPEEAFF.

This chain uses TRBV20-1 with TRBJ2-2; TRBD2 aligns across 14 bases. The CDR3 contains 17 residues. Per germline, CDR1 DFQATT and CDR2 SNEGSKA (reference sequence). With V trimmed by 6 bases and J by 5 bases, 11 bases remained unmatched. The CDR3 loop reads CSATGLAGVGWTGELFF. CDR3 DNA: TGCAGTGCAACGGGACTAGCGGGAGTCGGTTGGACCGGGGAGCTGTTTTTT.

This clonotype came up many times. The chain is built from TRBV11-3 and TRBJ2-2; 7 nucleotides line up with TRBD2. CDR1 and CDR2 (germline): SGHNT, YENEEA. V lost 0 bases to trimming and J lost 6 bases; unmatched junction nucleotides: 1. CDR3 length: 14 residues. The DNA of the CDR3 is TGTGCCAGCAGCTTAGATCGGGAGGCCGGGGAGCTGTTTTTT. Its protein product is CASSLDREAGELFF.

This chain connects TRBV10-3 to TRBJ1-4; 9 bases agree with TRBD1. V was clipped by 3 bases and J by 3 bases; unmatched bases: 8. The CDR3 is made up of 17 amino acids. Germline assignment: CDR1 ENHRY and CDR2 SYGVKD. CDR3 loop: CAISEGTGRQSNEKLFF. In DNA form, the CDR3 reads TGTGCCATCAGTGAAGGGACAGGGCGGCAGTCTAATGAAAAACTGTTTTTT.

This clonotype was counted ten times or more. This CDR3 reads CASSLGGRQGHYGYTF. CDR3 coding DNA: TGTGCCAGCAGTTTGGGGGGCCGGCAGGGCCACTATGGCTACACCTTC. This rearrangement joins TRBV12-3 or TRBV12-4 to TRBJ1-2; D is perhaps TRBD1 (6 bases). This CDR3 spans 16 amino acids. Trimming shortened V by 3 bases and J by 3 bases, and 17 bases separated the two germline ends.

This clonotype was seen many times. This sequence joins TRBV14 and TRBJ2-7; 7 nucleotides agree with TRBD1. The CDR3 sequence is 14 residues long. After removal of 1 base from V and 5 bases from J, the junction contained 5 bases not matched to a gene. Germline CDR1 and CDR2: SGHDN and FVKESK. As DNA, the CDR3 is TGTGCCAGCAGCCAAGTTAAGGGGGCGGACGAGCAGTACTTC. Residues: CASSQVKGADEQYF.

This clonotype was detected ten times or more. The V gene is TRBV12-3 or TRBV12-4, the J gene TRBJ1-5; D is unresolved. This CDR3 region has 13 residues. V lost 2 bases to trimming and J lost 5 bases, with 7 bases between them. CDR3 region: CASSLSQDQPQHF. As DNA, the CDR3 is TGTGCCAGCAGTTTATCCCAGGATCAGCCCCAGCATTTT.

This clonotype was seen at least ten times. This chain uses TRBV5-6 with TRBJ2-1; no clear D. Germline CDR1 reads SGHDT; CDR2 reads YYEEEE. Deletions cut 2 bases from V and 0 bases from J, with 9 bases between. This CDR3 is 15 amino acids long. CDR3 sequence: CASSFDFSSYNEQFF. In nucleotides, the CDR3 is TGTGCCAGCAGCTTTGATTTTAGCTCCTACAATGAGCAGTTCTTC.

This clonotype showed up just a few times. Given a much more abundant clone one base away, this may be a read error. The chain is built from TRBV11-2 and TRBJ2-5; a possible D gene is TRBD1 (6 bases). CDR3 size: 15 residues. The germline gives CDR1 SGHAT, CDR2 FQNNGV. The DNA for the CDR3 is TGTGCCAGCAGCTTAGTCGGACAGCCCCAAGAGGCCCAGTACTTC. Translation: CASSLVGQPQEAQYF.

This clonotype was recorded many times. J is TRBJ1-2 and V is TRBV11-2; D remains unclear. The germline gives CDR1 SGHAT, CDR2 FQNNGV. The CDR3 is 14 residues long. The V end lost 4 bases, the J end lost 8 bases, and 17 bases lay between the germline ends. This chain's CDR3 is CASSSHIGIGGYTF. The DNA for the CDR3 is TGTGCCAGCAGCTCCCATATCGGCATCGGGGGCTACACCTTC.

The chain couples TRBV9 to TRBJ2-7; 7 bases are shared with TRBD1. This CDR3 has 15 residues. Germline CDR1 SGDLS, CDR2 YYNGEE. J lost 0 bases, V lost 7 bases, and 10 bases had no gene match. The CDR3 sequence is CASGEDRANSYEQYF. The CDR3 nucleotides read TGTGCCAGCGGCGAAGACAGGGCCAACTCCTACGAGCAGTACTTC. The full variable domain, in which reference TRBV9 and TRBJ2-7 provide the parts outside the CDR3, is DSGVTQTPKHLITATGQRVTLRCSPRSGDLSVYWYQQSLDQGLQFLIQYYNGEERAKGNILERFSAQQFPDLHSELNLSSLELGDSALYFCASGEDRANSYEQYFGPGTRLTVT.

This chain uses TRBV6-2 or TRBV6-3 with TRBJ2-1; the match to TRBD2 covers 10 bases. The CDR3 has 20 residues. J lost 2 bases, V lost 0 bases, and 13 bases had no gene match. Germline V lookup: CDR1 MNHEY, CDR2 SVGEGT. This CDR3 reads CASSYSKRGSGRRPYNEQFF. CDR3 bases: TGTGCCAGCAGTTACTCGAAACGGGGTAGCGGGAGGAGACCCTACAATGAGCAGTTCTTC.

The table lists this clonotype with many counts. The V and J genes are TRBV10-3 and TRBJ2-3; TRBD1 agrees at 9 bases. After removal of 8 bases from V and 5 bases from J, the junction contained 8 bases not matched to a gene. Germline V lookup: CDR1 ENHRY, CDR2 SYGVKD. The length of the CDR3 is 14 residues. CDR3 amino acids: CAIGGTGRVDTQYF. CDR3 coding DNA: TGTGCCATCGGCGGGACAGGGCGAGTAGATACGCAGTATTTT.

This clonotype appeared many times. The gene calls are TRBV10-3 and TRBJ2-1; possible D gene TRBD1, 7 bases. The CDR3 extends over 13 amino acids. Germline V gene data show CDR1 as ENHRY and CDR2 as SYGVKD. V was trimmed by 10 bases and J by 5 bases, leaving 15 bases between them. CDR3 sequence (DNA): TGTGCCACCCGGGGGACAGAAAACAATGAGCAGTTCTTC. This sequence encodes CATRGTENNEQFF.

Of note for this clonotype: At one boundary the junction diverges from the germline segment, which might be a read error. The chain carries TRBV14 and TRBJ2-7; D unresolved. Germline loops: CDR1 SGHDN, CDR2 FVKESK. This CDR3 region has 11 residues. The CDR3 protein is CVSSQAYEQYF. The CDR3 coding sequence is TGTGTCAGCAGCCAAGCCTACGAGCAGTACTTC.

This clonotype was picked up many times. V and J are TRBV12-3 or TRBV12-4 and TRBJ2-5, with 11 nucleotides matching TRBD2. There are 17 residues in the CDR3. V dropped 6 bases and J dropped 0; count of bases not matched to a gene: 9. The CDR3 DNA is TGTGCCAGCAGGCTCCGGGAGACTAGCGGGAACCAAGAGACCCAGTACTTC. Translation: CASRLRETSGNQETQYF.

In its sample, this clonotype was seen once. The genes are TRBV25-1 and TRBJ2-1, with a weak D call TRBD2 (8 bases). V was pared by 3 bases and J by 3 bases, with 21 bases between. There are 18 residues in the CDR3. CDR1 and CDR2 (germline): MGHDK, SYGVNS. The CDR3 region is CASSEGVGSGTDYNEQFF. CDR3 coding DNA: TGTGCCAGCAGTGAGGGGGTCGGTAGCGGGACAGACTACAATGAGCAGTTCTTC.

This chain links TRBV11-2 with TRBJ1-5; the D gene is possibly TRBD1 (5 bases). The germline V gene has CDR1 SGHAT and CDR2 FQNNGV. This CDR3 has 15 amino acids. Trimming took off 1 base at V and 11 bases at J, with 18 bases between the two ends. The CDR3 loop reads CASSLAGGGGETQHF. CDR3 DNA sequence: TGTGCCAGCAGCTTAGCGGGCGGGGGGGGTGAGACCCAGCATTTT.

This clonotype was seen at least ten times. The rearrangement links TRBV11-2 to TRBJ2-7; D may be TRBD1 (6 bases). This CDR3 has 15 amino acids. The V gene lost 5 bases and the J gene lost 2 bases, with 16 bases spanning the gap. Per germline, CDR1 SGHAT and CDR2 FQNNGV. CDR3 sequence reads: CASSTLDSFTYEQYF. In DNA form, the CDR3 reads TGTGCCAGCAGCACCTTGGACAGTTTTACCTACGAGCAGTACTTC.

This clonotype was seen repeatedly, ten times or more. This rearrangement joins TRBV11-2 to TRBJ2-7; 8 positions match TRBD2. This CDR3 has 15 amino acids. The ends lost 2 bases at V and 7 bases at J; junction bases unmatched: 10. The germline V gene has CDR1 SGHAT and CDR2 FQNNGV. In nucleotides, the CDR3 is TGTGCCAGCAGCTTAATGCGGGAGGCCAGGTGGGAGCAGTACTTC. It encodes CASSLMREARWEQYF.

This clonotype came up many times. This sequence joins TRBV13 and TRBJ2-5; possible D gene TRBD2, 5 bases. V shed 5 bases and J shed 5 bases, with 12 bases lying between them. Germline-derived CDR1 and CDR2 are PRHDT and FYEKMQ (reference sequence). The CDR3 consists of 13 residues. The DNA for the CDR3 is TGTGCCAGCAGCGAACTAGTTTACGAGACCCAGTACTTC. Translating it yields CASSELVYETQYF.

A single count supports this clonotype. A read error may account for a junction end that differs from germline. The chain uses TRBV6-4 and TRBJ2-3, with 7 positions matching TRBD1. This CDR3 is 16 amino acids long. The V gene's germline CDR1 is MRHNA and CDR2 SNTAGT. CDR3 nucleotides: TGCACCACTCGAGGGAACAGGGGACGACTCACAGATACGCAGTATTTT. Its protein is CTTRGNRGRLTDTQYF.

This clonotype was detected ten times or more. The chain couples TRBV20-1 to TRBJ1-3; D gene ambiguous. V lost 0 bases and J lost 0, with 0 bases in between. The CDR3 has 12 residues. From germline, CDR1 is DFQATT and CDR2 SNEGSKA (reference sequence). CDR3 sequence (DNA): TGCAGTGCTAGAGACTCTGGAAACACCATATATTTT. It encodes CSARDSGNTIYF.

The V and J genes are TRBV6-4 and TRBJ2-3; 7 nucleotides line up with TRBD2. CDR3 size: 17 residues. V trimming: 5 bases; J trimming: 1 base; junction bases outside the gene matches: 12. The germline CDR1 and CDR2 sequences are MRHNA and SNTAGT. The CDR3 spells CASSSPLGSGGTDTQYF. CDR3 DNA sequence: TGTGCCAGCAGTTCCCCTCTAGGGAGCGGGGGCACAGATACGCAGTATTTT.